Presented here are 20 T cell receptor beta chains from one specimen sequenced in a study of beta chain features in type 1 diabetes. Expressed TCRB transcripts were sequenced after all isolated RNA was converted to cDNA. The table came from immunoSEQ multiplex PCR; TCRdb's copy has only in-frame clones and leaves some out. The table has a few hundred thousand clones, approximately 9.9% seen once. The sample consisted of naive CD4+ T cells from blood. These receptors were taken from a woman aged 25 to 45 in good health.

In its sample, this clone was seen a few times. This chain uses TRBV19 with TRBJ2-6; 7 positions agree with TRBD1. V gave up 4 bases and J gave up 2 bases; unmatched junction bases: 2. Germline V CDR1 and CDR2: LNHDA, SQIVND (reference sequence). The CDR3 contains 15 residues. CDR3 in amino acids: CASSRDRAGANVLTF. In nucleotides, the CDR3 is TGTGCCAGTAGTAGAGACAGGGCTGGGGCCAACGTCCTGACTTTC. Filled out from reference TRBV19 and TRBJ2-6, the complete variable domain reads DGGITQSPKYLFRKEGQNVTLSCEQNLNHDAMYWYRQDPGQGLRLIYYSQIVNDFQKGDIAEGYSVSREKKESFPLTVTSAQKNPTAFYLCASSRDRAGANVLTFGAGSRLTVL.

The V gene is TRBV4-2, the J gene TRBJ2-3; TRBD2 agrees at 11 bases. The length of the CDR3 is 16 residues. The V and J ends lost 4 bases and 2 bases, in that order; junction bases with no gene match: 5. Germline CDR1 reads LGHNA; CDR2 reads YNFKEQ. The DNA of the CDR3 is TGTGCCAGCAGCCCACGACTAGCGGGAATCACAGATACGCAGTATTTT. Protein product: CASSPRLAGITDTQYF.

The chain couples TRBV9 to TRBJ2-2, with D perhaps TRBD2 (5 bases). Germline CDR1 reads SGDLS; CDR2 reads YYNGEE. The CDR3 runs 16 residues. Trimming took off 4 bases at V and 0 bases at J, with 13 bases between the two ends. Here the CDR3 reads CASSMSGSANTGELFF. The CDR3 DNA reads as TGTGCCAGCAGCATGAGCGGATCCGCGAACACCGGGGAGCTGTTTTTT.

This clone has a handful of counts. The J gene is TRBJ2-7, the V gene TRBV20-1, with D unclear. The germline V and J ends were trimmed by 3 bases and 2 bases, with 5 bases remaining between them. Germline lookup yields CDR1 DFQATT and CDR2 SNEGSKA (reference sequence). The CDR3 contains 11 residues. CDR3 nucleotides: TGCAGTGCTAGCCCTACCTACGAGCAGTACTTC. Translation gives CSASPTYEQYF.

This clone was seen more than once but under ten times. The V and J genes are TRBV6-5 and TRBJ2-7; D ambiguous. The V end lost 10 bases, the J end lost 3 bases, and 10 bases lay between the germline ends. This CDR3 contains 11 residues. Germline lookup yields CDR1 MNHEY and CDR2 SVGAGI. The CDR3 bases are TGTGCCACAGAGCGTAACTACGAGCAGTACTTC. The encoded protein is CATERNYEQYF.

J is TRBJ1-1 and V is TRBV11-1; weak D call: TRBD1 (5 bases). The V end was cut by 6 bases, the J end by 2 bases, with 10 bases between. This CDR3 is 13 amino acids long. Per the germline V gene, CDR1 is SGHAT and CDR2 is FQDESV (reference sequence). The CDR3: CASRPQVNTEAFF. For the CDR3, the DNA is TGTGCCAGCAGGCCACAGGTAAACACTGAAGCTTTCTTT.

The sample holds a few counts of this clone. The V gene is TRBV19, the J gene TRBJ1-1, with TRBD1 matching over 8 bases. The CDR3 sequence is 15 residues long. Germline V lookup: CDR1 LNHDA, CDR2 SQIVND (reference sequence). Losses at the gene ends were 4 bases for V and 1 base for J; bases not matched to a gene: 5. The DNA of the CDR3 is TGTGCCAGTAGTACCGAAGGGACAGGGAACACTGAAGCTTTCTTT. It is translated as CASSTEGTGNTEAFF.

The V and J genes are TRBV29-1 and TRBJ2-7, with D possibly TRBD1 on 6 matching bases. V was clipped by 4 bases and J by 5 bases, with 9 bases between them. Germline CDR1 is SQVTM and CDR2 is ANQGSEA. The CDR3 has 11 residues. In nucleotides, the CDR3 is TGCAGCGTTGCCCCAGGGGACGAGCAGTACTTC. Amino acids: CSVAPGDEQYF.

The chain has TRBV27 and TRBJ2-6; tentatively, D is TRBD1 (6 bases). This CDR3 has 18 amino acids. Between the trimmed V and J ends, which lost 1 base and 0 bases, there was a span of 13 bases. The V gene's germline CDR1 is MNHEY and CDR2 SMNVEV (reference sequence). CDR3 coding DNA: TGTGCCAGCAGTTTATGGGGGACAAAGAGCTCTGGGGCCAACGTCCTGACTTTC. Its translation: CASSLWGTKSSGANVLTF.

This clone was recorded a few times. This chain connects TRBV4-3 to TRBJ2-3, with D perhaps matching TRBD2 (5 bases). Trimming took off 0 bases at V and 3 bases at J, with 13 bases between the two ends. The CDR3 sequence is 16 residues long. Germline values: CDR1 LGHNA, CDR2 YSLEER. The DNA for the CDR3 is TGCGCCAGCAGCCAAGATCGAGAGGGCCTTACAGATACGCAGTATTTT. Amino acids: CASSQDREGLTDTQYF.

The J gene is TRBJ2-7, the V gene TRBV18; 10 bases are a match to TRBD2. Per the germline V gene, CDR1 is KGHSH and CDR2 is LQKENI. CDR3 length equals 15 residues. The ends lost 1 base at V and 7 bases at J; junction bases unmatched: 7. CDR3 loop: CASSPQREGLGEQYF. As DNA, the CDR3 is TGTGCCAGCTCACCACAGCGGGAGGGCCTGGGGGAGCAGTACTTC.

DNA of the CDR3: TGCGCCAGCAGCCAAGATTACAGACTGAACACTGAAGCTTTCTTT. Translated: CASSQDYRLNTEAFF. This chain links TRBV4-3 with TRBJ1-1; D gene uncertain. The germline CDR1 and CDR2 sequences are LGHNA and YSLEER. The CDR3 runs to 15 residues. Trimming shortened V by 0 bases and J by 0 bases, and 8 bases separated the two germline ends.

This clone was counted only a few times. Other DNA sequences in this sample translate to the same CDR3. This chain joins TRBV7-2 and TRBJ2-5; the D gene is possibly TRBD1 (5 bases). V was cut by 0 bases and J by 4 bases, with 9 bases left in between. The CDR3 has 14 amino acids. Germline CDR1 and CDR2: SGHTA and FQGNSA. The CDR3 DNA follows: TGTGCCAGCAGCTTAGCGGGGCAGGGAGAGACCCAGTACTTC. Its translation: CASSLAGQGETQYF.

This clone has only a few counts. The gene calls are TRBV14 and TRBJ2-6; D perhaps matches TRBD1 (5 bases). The CDR3 has 17 residues. Looked up from germline, CDR1 is SGHDN and CDR2 is FVKESK. Trimming cost V 1 base and J 2 bases, with 12 bases left between them. CDR3 nucleotide sequence: TGTGCCAGCAGCCAAGGCAGGGTTGTAACTGGGGCCAACGTCCTGACTTTC. Residues: CASSQGRVVTGANVLTF.

This clone was recorded a few times. The chain has TRBV30 and TRBJ1-1; D perhaps matches TRBD1 (6 bases). V lost 2 bases to trimming and J lost 11 bases, with 18 bases between them. The CDR3 extends over 13 amino acids. Germline CDR1 reads GTSNPN; CDR2 reads SVGIG (reference sequence). CDR3 in amino acids: CAWSPGTPNGAFF. The CDR3 nucleotides read TGTGCCTGGAGTCCCGGGACACCGAATGGGGCTTTCTTT.

The V and J genes are TRBV7-2 and TRBJ2-2, with 7 nucleotides matching TRBD1. This CDR3 is built from 15 residues. The germline gives CDR1 SGHTA, CDR2 FQGNSA. J was trimmed by 3 bases and V by 5 bases; bases with no gene match: 6. The CDR3 loop reads CASSLRTGDTGELFF. The CDR3 coding sequence is TGTGCCAGCAGCCTGAGAACAGGGGACACCGGGGAGCTGTTTTTT.

The table lists this clone with a few counts. This CDR3 is also generated by other DNA sequences in the sample. This chain connects TRBV2 to TRBJ1-2; the D gene is possibly TRBD1 (5 bases). The CDR3 covers 12 residues. The germline V gene encodes CDR1 SNHLY and CDR2 FYNNEI. V gave up 6 bases and J gave up 1 base, with 6 bases separating them. The CDR3 bases are TGTGCCAGCAGGACAGATAACTATGGCTACACCTTC. It is translated as CASRTDNYGYTF.

This clone was seen only a few times. V is TRBV4-2 and J is TRBJ2-4, with D possibly being TRBD2 (5 bases). The CDR3 covers 15 residues. The V end was cut by 1 base, the J end by 1 base, with 8 bases between. CDR1 is LGHNA, CDR2 YNFKEQ, per germline. The DNA of the CDR3 is TGTGCCAGCAGCCAAGTTTCGGGGGCCAAAAACATTCAGTACTTC. Amino acid sequence: CASSQVSGAKNIQYF.

This clone was counted only a few times. This chain's CDR3 is CSVQDRIGTEAFF. DNA for the CDR3: TGCAGCGTTCAGGACAGGATAGGCACTGAAGCTTTCTTT. The V gene is TRBV29-1, the J gene TRBJ1-1, with 7 bases fitting TRBD1. Germline assignment: CDR1 SQVTM and CDR2 ANQGSEA. V shed 5 bases, J shed 4 bases, and the junction held 7 bases outside the gene matches. The CDR3 covers 13 residues.

This chain uses TRBV6-5 with TRBJ1-2; TRBD1 matches 12 bases. With 4 bases clipped from V and 8 bases from J, the junction kept 8 bases outside the gene matches. Germline V CDR1 and CDR2: MNHEY, SVGAGI. The CDR3 loop spans 15 amino acids. CDR3 nucleotides: TGTGCCAGCAGTTCACCGGGACAGGGGGCGACCGGCTACACCTTC. Protein: CASSSPGQGATGYTF.